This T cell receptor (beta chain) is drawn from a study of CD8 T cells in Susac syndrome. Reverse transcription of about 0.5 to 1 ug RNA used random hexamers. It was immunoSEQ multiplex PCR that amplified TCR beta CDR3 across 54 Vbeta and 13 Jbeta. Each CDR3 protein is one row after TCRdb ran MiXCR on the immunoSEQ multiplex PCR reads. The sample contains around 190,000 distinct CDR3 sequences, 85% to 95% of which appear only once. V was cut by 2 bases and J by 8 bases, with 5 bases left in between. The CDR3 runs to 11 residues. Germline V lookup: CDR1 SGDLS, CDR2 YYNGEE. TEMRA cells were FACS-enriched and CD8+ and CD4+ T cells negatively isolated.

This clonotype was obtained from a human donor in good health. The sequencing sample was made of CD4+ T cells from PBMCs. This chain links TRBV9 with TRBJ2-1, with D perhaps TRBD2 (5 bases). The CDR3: CASSVRDEQFF. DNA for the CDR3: TGTGCCAGCAGCGTGAGGGATGAGCAGTTCTTC.